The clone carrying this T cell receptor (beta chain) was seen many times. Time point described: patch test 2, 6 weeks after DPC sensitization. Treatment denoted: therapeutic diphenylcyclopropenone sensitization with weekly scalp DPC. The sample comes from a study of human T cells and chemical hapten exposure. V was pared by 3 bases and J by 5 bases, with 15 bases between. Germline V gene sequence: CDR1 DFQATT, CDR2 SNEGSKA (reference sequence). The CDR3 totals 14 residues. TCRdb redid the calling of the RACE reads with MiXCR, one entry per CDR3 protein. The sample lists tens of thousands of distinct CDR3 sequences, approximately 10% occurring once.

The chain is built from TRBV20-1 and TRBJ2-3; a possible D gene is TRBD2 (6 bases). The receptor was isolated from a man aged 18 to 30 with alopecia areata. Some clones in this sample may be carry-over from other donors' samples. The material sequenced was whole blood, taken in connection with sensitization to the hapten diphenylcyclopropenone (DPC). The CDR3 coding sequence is TGCAGTGCTAGCTCCCTCCGGGGGAAAGATACGCAGTATTTT. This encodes CSASSLRGKDTQYF.